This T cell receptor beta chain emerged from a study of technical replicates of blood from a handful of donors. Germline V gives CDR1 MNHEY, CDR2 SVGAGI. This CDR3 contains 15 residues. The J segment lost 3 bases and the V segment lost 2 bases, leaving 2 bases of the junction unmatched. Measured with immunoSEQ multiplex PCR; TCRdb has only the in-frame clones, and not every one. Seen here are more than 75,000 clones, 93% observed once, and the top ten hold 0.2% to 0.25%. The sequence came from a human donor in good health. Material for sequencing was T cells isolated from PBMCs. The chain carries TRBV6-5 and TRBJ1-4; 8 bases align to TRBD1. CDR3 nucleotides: TGTGCCAGCAGTTACCAGGGGGCTGCTAATGAAAAACTGTTTTTT. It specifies CASSYQGAANEKLFF.